These 31 T cell receptor beta chains came from one sample sequenced in a study of human T cells and chemical hapten exposure. A single record per CDR3 protein comes from TCRdb applying MiXCR to the RACE reads. The sample lists about 290,000 distinct CDR3 sequences; approximately 7.5% were seen once. The time point denotes: pre-sensitization, week 0. Regarding treatment: therapeutic diphenylcyclopropenone sensitization with weekly scalp DPC. The source material was whole blood, sampled in connection with sensitization to the hapten diphenylcyclopropenone (DPC). Receptor source: a man aged 18-30 years with alopecia areata. Some clones in this sample may be carry-over from other donors' samples.

This clonotype is a singleton in its sample. The rearrangement joins TRBV11-2 to TRBJ2-3, with TRBD1 matching 10 bases. The V segment lost 3 bases and the J segment 3 bases; nucleotides outside the gene matches: 3. Germline V gives CDR1 SGHAT, CDR2 FQNNGV. The CDR3 contains 15 residues. The CDR3 protein is CASSLDRGRTDTQYF. CDR3 in DNA: TGTGCCAGCAGCTTGGACAGGGGGAGAACAGATACGCAGTATTTT. The variable domain in full, completed from reference TRBV11-2 and TRBJ2-3, reads EAGVAQSPRYKIIEKRQSVAFWCNPISGHATLYWYQQILGQGPKLLIQFQNNGVVDDSQLPKDRFSAERLKGVDSTLKIQPAKLEDSAVYLCASSLDRGRTDTQYFGPGTRLTVL.

The CDR3, as DNA: TGTGCCAGCAGCGTAGAAGAATCCGGACCGTTCTCTGGGGCCAACGTCCTGACTTTC. Translation gives CASSVEESGPFSGANVLTF. V usage is TRBV9 and J usage is TRBJ2-6; D call uncertain. The CDR3 extends over 19 amino acids. CDR1 and CDR2 from the germline V gene are SGDLS and YYNGEE. V lost 0 bases and J lost 0, with 16 bases in between.

This rearrangement joins TRBV10-3 to TRBJ2-7, with 10 bases fitting TRBD2. Germline V gene sequence: CDR1 ENHRY, CDR2 SYGVKD. The CDR3 has 14 amino acids. V trimming: 4 bases; J trimming: 5 bases; junction bases outside the gene matches: 5. CDR3 protein: CAISASGTSDEQYV. The DNA for the CDR3 is TGTGCCATCAGTGCCTCAGGGACTAGCGACGAGCAGTACGTC.

This clonotype was recorded at least ten times. The chain joins TRBV27 to TRBJ1-6; possible D gene TRBD1, 5 bases. From germline, CDR1 is MNHEY and CDR2 SMNVEV (reference sequence). V was clipped by 6 bases and J by 7 bases, with 25 bases between them. The CDR3 is made up of 18 amino acids. The CDR3 reads CASRDTTSGDGRNSPLHF. Written as DNA, the CDR3 is TGTGCCAGCAGAGACACGACATCCGGGGACGGTAGGAATTCACCCCTCCACTTT.

This clonotype has a handful of counts. V is TRBV12-3 or TRBV12-4 and J is TRBJ2-2; D gene uncertain. V was cut by 6 bases and J by 5 bases, with 22 bases left in between. The CDR3 totals 17 residues. This chain's CDR3 is CASSLGRYFADTGELFF. The CDR3 DNA sequence: TGTGCCAGCAGCCTGGGCCGGTACTTCGCCGATACCGGGGAGCTGTTTTTT.

This clonotype was seen a handful of times. The rearrangement uses TRBV5-1 and TRBJ1-1; D is possibly TRBD1 (5 bases). The CDR3 has 13 amino acids. Germline CDR1 is SGHRS and CDR2 is YFSETQ. V shed 5 bases and J shed 3 bases, with 11 bases lying between them. The CDR3 here is CASSGGGDTEAFF. CDR3 DNA sequence: TGCGCCAGCAGTGGTGGGGGTGACACTGAAGCTTTCTTT.

This clonotype was seen more than once but under ten times. V and J are TRBV27 and TRBJ1-6; no clear D. Germline lookup yields CDR1 MNHEY and CDR2 SMNVEV (reference sequence). V shed 11 bases and J shed 9 bases, with 8 bases lying between them. This CDR3 region has 10 residues. The CDR3 sequence is CARTGSPLHF. For the CDR3, the DNA is TGTGCCCGCACGGGTTCACCCCTCCACTTT.

This clonotype came up many times. The rearrangement joins TRBV4-1 to TRBJ2-1; no reliable D call. The V end lost 4 bases, the J end lost 7 bases, and 17 bases lay between the germline ends. This CDR3 is 15 amino acids long. CDR1 MGHRA and CDR2 YSYEKL come from the germline V gene. The DNA of the CDR3 is TGCGCCAGCAGCCCAGACTTCTCCTTTTGGAATGAGCAGTTCTTC. This sequence encodes CASSPDFSFWNEQFF.

The sample holds a few counts of this clonotype. V usage is TRBV6-5 and J usage is TRBJ1-6; 9 nucleotides align to TRBD1. The CDR3 loop spans 14 amino acids. The V gene's germline CDR1 is MNHEY and CDR2 SVGAGI. J gave up 14 bases and V 5 bases, and 10 bases lay outside the gene matches. The CDR3 is CASSVRDRVATLHF. DNA of the CDR3: TGTGCCAGCAGTGTCCGGGACAGGGTTGCAACCCTCCACTTT.

This chain uses TRBV7-2 with TRBJ1-3; TRBD1 is a possible D gene (5 bases). The CDR3 has 13 residues. Trimming cost V 3 bases and J 8 bases, with 11 bases left between them. Germline CDR1 and CDR2: SGHTA and FQGNSA. CDR3 protein: CASSLRRADTIYF. CDR3 bases: TGTGCCAGCAGCTTGCGCAGGGCAGACACCATATATTTT.

J is TRBJ2-2 and V is TRBV27; D remains ambiguous. Per the germline V gene, CDR1 is MNHEY and CDR2 is SMNVEV (reference sequence). V lost 9 bases to trimming and J lost 0 bases, with 11 bases between them. The CDR3 runs 14 residues. In DNA, the CDR3 is TGTGCCAGTAACAGTGTACCGAACACCGGGGAGCTGTTTTTT. Translating gives CASNSVPNTGELFF.

The sample holds many counts of this clonotype. This chain links TRBV25-1 with TRBJ1-1; 10 positions agree with TRBD1. This CDR3 comprises 15 residues. J was trimmed by 4 bases and V by 8 bases; bases with no gene match: 10. Germline-derived CDR1 and CDR2 are MGHDK and SYGVNS. The CDR3 nucleotides read TGTGCCAGCGCCTACGACAGGGGGCTGGGCACTGAAGCTTTCTTT. This gives the protein CASAYDRGLGTEAFF.

This clonotype was seen a few times. V gene TRBV7-9 combines with J gene TRBJ2-7; D may be TRBD2 (7 bases). Looked up from germline, CDR1 is SEHNR and CDR2 is FQNEAQ (reference sequence). There are 15 residues in the CDR3. The ends were cut back, 5 bases at V and 4 bases at J, with 18 bases in the middle. CDR3 amino acids: CASSPSGGRGYEQYF. CDR3 bases: TGTGCCAGCAGCCCCTCCGGGGGGCGCGGTTACGAGCAGTACTTC.

The rearrangement joins TRBV20-1 to TRBJ2-1; TRBD2 matches at 8 bases. J gave up 6 bases and V 3 bases, and 10 bases lay outside the gene matches. This CDR3 has 15 amino acids. Germline lookup yields CDR1 DFQATT and CDR2 SNEGSKA (reference sequence). This chain's CDR3 is CSASGGERFRNEQFF. CDR3 bases: TGCAGTGCTAGCGGGGGGGAGAGGTTCCGCAATGAGCAGTTCTTC.

This clonotype was recorded a few times. The chain employs TRBV20-1 and TRBJ1-6; D is uncertain. Germline V CDR1 and CDR2: DFQATT, SNEGSKA (reference sequence). The ends were cut back, 0 bases at V and 7 bases at J, with 19 bases in the middle. CDR3 size: 17 residues. CDR3 residues: CSARDLWKGEPNSPLHF. The CDR3 DNA reads TGCAGTGCTAGAGATCTCTGGAAGGGCGAGCCGAATTCACCCCTCCACTTT.

This clonotype was seen a few times. Germline is not matched at one junction end, which may reflect a read error. The CDR3 protein is CASIRDHSGGSVNF. CDR3 bases: TGTGCCAGTATTCGGGACCACAGCGGGGGCTCTGTCAATTTC. This chain joins TRBV5-6 and TRBJ2-1; TRBD2 aligns across 8 bases. Germline loops: CDR1 SGHDT, CDR2 YYEEEE. CDR3 length: 14 amino acids.

There are a few counts of this clonotype. The gene calls are TRBV5-1 and TRBJ1-2; D is uncertain. The V end lost 0 bases, the J end lost 4 bases, and 13 bases lay between the germline ends. CDR3 size: 15 residues. The germline V gene has CDR1 SGHRS and CDR2 YFSETQ. CDR3 protein: CASSLDTVSPYGYTF. The CDR3 DNA reads TGCGCCAGCAGCTTGGATACCGTCAGCCCCTATGGCTACACCTTC.

At least ten counts were recorded for this clonotype. This chain connects TRBV6-5 to TRBJ2-2, with D possibly matching TRBD1 (5 bases). V was trimmed by 6 bases and J by 3 bases, leaving 11 bases between them. Germline CDR1 and CDR2: MNHEY and SVGAGI. The CDR3 sequence is 14 residues long. CDR3 sequence reads: CASRETVHTGELFF. CDR3 in DNA: TGTGCCAGCAGGGAGACAGTTCACACCGGGGAGCTGTTTTTT.

The rearrangement links TRBV7-2 to TRBJ1-3; tentatively, D is TRBD1 (5 bases). The CDR3 has 15 residues. Trimming took 4 bases from V and 0 from J, leaving 10 bases between them. The germline CDR1 and CDR2 sequences are SGHTA and FQGNSA. The CDR3 DNA reads as TGTGCCAGCAGCTCCCGAGACAGCTCTGGAAACACCATATATTTT. Its translation is CASSSRDSSGNTIYF.

V usage is TRBV27 and J usage is TRBJ1-5; D call uncertain. Between the trimmed V and J ends, which lost 2 bases and 4 bases, there was a span of 6 bases. The germline V gene has CDR1 MNHEY and CDR2 SMNVEV (reference sequence). The CDR3 loop spans 13 amino acids. As DNA, the CDR3 is TGTGCCAGCAGTTTAGTCAGAAATCAGCCCCAGCATTTT. Translated: CASSLVRNQPQHF.

This sequence joins TRBV5-1 and TRBJ2-7, with D perhaps matching TRBD1 or TRBD2 (5 bases each). The CDR3 contains 15 residues. Per germline, CDR1 SGHRS and CDR2 YFSETQ. V was pared by 0 bases and J by 6 bases, with 16 bases between. The CDR3 DNA is TGCGCCAGCAGCTTGGGTTCTGTGGGGACCGTCGAGCAGTACGTC. It codes for CASSLGSVGTVEQYV.

This clonotype was seen a handful of times. The CDR3 protein is CASSLGDRPGGYTF. For the CDR3, the DNA is TGTGCCAGCAGCTTAGGTGACAGGCCTGGGGGCTACACCTTC. V gene TRBV7-9 combines with J gene TRBJ1-2; tentative D call: TRBD1 (6 bases). Trimming shortened V by 1 base and J by 8 bases, and 14 bases separated the two germline ends. This CDR3 spans 14 amino acids. Germline CDR1 SEHNR, CDR2 FQNEAQ (reference sequence).

This clonotype was seen ten or more times. This sequence joins TRBV6-2 or TRBV6-3 and TRBJ2-3; possible D gene TRBD2, 5 bases. CDR1 MNHEY and CDR2 SVGEGT come from the germline V gene. Trimming removed 7 bases at V and 2 bases at J, with 10 bases between. This CDR3 region has 13 residues. In nucleotides, the CDR3 is TGTGCCAGCAAGGAGGCAGACACAGATACGCAGTATTTT. Translated, it gives CASKEADTDTQYF.

This clonotype appeared many times. V gene TRBV29-1 combines with J gene TRBJ1-1; D is possibly TRBD1 (5 bases). V dropped 5 bases and J dropped 0 bases, with 13 bases sitting between them. The CDR3 sequence is 14 residues long. Germline CDR1 reads SQVTM; CDR2 reads ANQGSEA. The CDR3 protein is CSVFRDSLNTEAFF. As DNA, the CDR3 is TGCAGCGTTTTTCGCGACAGCTTGAACACTGAAGCTTTCTTT.

This clonotype has more than one count but fewer than ten. The rearrangement uses TRBV11-2 and TRBJ2-1; no reliable D call. Germline V gives CDR1 SGHAT, CDR2 FQNNGV. V lost 4 bases and J lost 6, with 10 bases in between. The CDR3 is 13 residues long. The CDR3 DNA is TGTGCCAGCAGCTCCGGACGAGGCAATGAGCAGTTCTTC. Residues: CASSSGRGNEQFF. Using reference TRBV11-2 and TRBJ2-1 for the parts outside the CDR3, the full variable domain is EAGVAQSPRYKIIEKRQSVAFWCNPISGHATLYWYQQILGQGPKLLIQFQNNGVVDDSQLPKDRFSAERLKGVDSTLKIQPAKLEDSAVYLCASSSGRGNEQFFGPGTRLTVL.

The chain recombines TRBV6-2 or TRBV6-3 with TRBJ2-3; TRBD2 is a possible D gene (6 bases). The CDR3 is 11 residues long. V lost 4 bases and J 10 bases, leaving 9 bases between the germline ends. Germline loops: CDR1 MNHEY, CDR2 SVGEGT. CDR3 sequence (DNA): TGTGCCAGCAGTTCCGGGACTGCGCAGTATTTT. Translating gives CASSSGTAQYF.

This clonotype was seen at least ten times. CDR3 sequence reads: CSVVWGGYGYTF. CDR3 nucleotide sequence: TGCAGCGTTGTATGGGGTGGCTATGGCTACACCTTC. V gene TRBV29-1 combines with J gene TRBJ1-2; D is unclear. Per the germline V gene, CDR1 is SQVTM and CDR2 is ANQGSEA. V shed 4 bases and J shed 4 bases, with 10 bases lying between them. CDR3 length: 12 residues.

To note about this clonotype: This may come from a read error, since a much larger clone is one base off. The chain has TRBV7-3 and TRBJ2-2; no clear D gene. V lost 0 bases and J lost 6, with 5 bases in between. Germline CDR1 reads SGHTA; CDR2 reads FQGTGA. The CDR3 is 13 amino acids. CDR3 coding DNA: TGTGCCAGCAGCTTAACGGGGTCCGGGGAGCTGTTTTTT. Its translation is CASSLTGSGELFF.

This clonotype was detected a few times. The rearrangement links TRBV6-2 or TRBV6-3 to TRBJ2-7; D not resolved. This CDR3 is built from 14 residues. From germline, CDR1 is MNHEY and CDR2 SVGEGT. Trimming cost V 0 bases and J 8 bases, with 14 bases left between them. CDR3 sequence (DNA): TGTGCCAGCAGTTACTCAGGGTACGCTACGAAGCAGTACTTC. As protein: CASSYSGYATKQYF.

This clonotype has at least ten counts. The chain couples TRBV7-7 to TRBJ2-2; 11 nucleotides match TRBD1. Germline loops: CDR1 SSHAT, CDR2 FNYEAQ (reference sequence). The CDR3 is 14 amino acids. After removal of 5 bases from V and 7 bases from J, the junction contained 3 bases not matched to a gene. The CDR3 DNA follows: TGTGCCAGCAGCCCCGGGACAGGGGGCGGGGAGCTGTTTTTT. It translates to CASSPGTGGGELFF. The full variable domain, completed using reference TRBV7-7 and TRBJ2-2, is GAGVSQSPRYKVTKRGQDVTLRCDPISSHATLYWYQQALGQGPEFLTYFNYEAQPDKSGLPSDRFSAERPEGSISTLTIQRTEQRDSAMYRCASSPGTGGGELFFGEGSRLTVL.

The chain recombines TRBV14 with TRBJ2-2; D is unclear. Trimming removed 1 base at V and 0 bases at J, with 9 bases between. The CDR3 loop spans 16 amino acids. CDR1 SGHDN and CDR2 FVKESK come from the germline V gene. The CDR3 region is CASSQVRPANTGELFF. The CDR3 coding sequence is TGTGCCAGCAGCCAAGTCCGCCCAGCGAACACCGGGGAGCTGTTTTTT.